This T cell receptor (beta chain) originates from a study of shared clonotypes between healthy human individuals. With regard to this clone: Antigen specificity is unknown.

Findings and caveats of the study: A small donor pool kept down the genetic and exposure-history diversity that was represented.

The germline V gene has CDR1 SGHRS and CDR2 YFSETQ. The length of the CDR3 is 14 residues. With 0 bases removed from V and 7 bases from J, the gap between germline ends came to 11 bases. Generated by immunoSEQ multiplex PCR, the TCRdb table keeps only in-frame clones and is missing some. The data contain 2 million to 2.5 million clones, roughly 93% of them singletons. The V gene is TRBV5-1, the J gene TRBJ1-3; D perhaps matches TRBD1 (6 bases). The receptor's source is a man between 18 and 35 years old in good health. Some clones in this sample may be carry-over from other donors' samples. The sequenced sample was naive CD4+ T cells from PBMCs. The subset was: CD45RA+ positively selected. This chain's CDR3 is CASSLAGVRNTIYF. DNA of the CDR3: TGCGCCAGCAGCTTGGCAGGGGTGAGGAACACCATATATTTT.